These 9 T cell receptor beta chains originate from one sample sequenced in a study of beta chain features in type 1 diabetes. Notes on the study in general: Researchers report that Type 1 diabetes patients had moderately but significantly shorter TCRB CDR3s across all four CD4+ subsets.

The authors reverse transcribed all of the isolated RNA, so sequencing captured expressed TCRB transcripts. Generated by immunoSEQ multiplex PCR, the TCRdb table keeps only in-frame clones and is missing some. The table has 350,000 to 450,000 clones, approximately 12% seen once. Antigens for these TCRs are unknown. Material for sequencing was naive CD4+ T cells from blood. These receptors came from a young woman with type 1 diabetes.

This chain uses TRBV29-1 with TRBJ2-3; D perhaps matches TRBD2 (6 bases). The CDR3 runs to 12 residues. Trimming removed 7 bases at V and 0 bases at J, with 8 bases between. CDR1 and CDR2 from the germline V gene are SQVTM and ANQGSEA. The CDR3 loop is CSGGTSTDTQYF. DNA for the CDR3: TGCAGCGGTGGGACTAGCACAGATACGCAGTATTTT.

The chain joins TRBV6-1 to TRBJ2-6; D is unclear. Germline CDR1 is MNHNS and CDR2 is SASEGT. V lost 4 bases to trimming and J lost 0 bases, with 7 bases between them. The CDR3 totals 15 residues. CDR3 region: CASSGASSGANVLTF. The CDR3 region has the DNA TGTGCCAGCAGTGGGGCAAGCTCTGGGGCCAACGTCCTGACTTTC.

DNA of the CDR3: TGCGCCAGCAGGCCTGCGGGGGGTGGCAATCAGCCCCAGCATTTT. It yields the protein CASRPAGGGNQPQHF. This chain connects TRBV10-2 to TRBJ1-5, with D maybe TRBD1 (5 bases). The V end lost 6 bases, the J end lost 2 bases, and 14 bases lay between the germline ends. CDR1 is WSHSY and CDR2 is SAAADI in the germline V gene. The length of the CDR3 is 15 residues.

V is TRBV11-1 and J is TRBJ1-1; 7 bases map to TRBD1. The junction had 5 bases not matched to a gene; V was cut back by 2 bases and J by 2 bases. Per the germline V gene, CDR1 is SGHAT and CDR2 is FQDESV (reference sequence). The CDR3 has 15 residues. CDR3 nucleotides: TGTGCCAGCAGCTTAACCGGGACAGAAAACACTGAAGCTTTCTTT. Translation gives CASSLTGTENTEAFF.

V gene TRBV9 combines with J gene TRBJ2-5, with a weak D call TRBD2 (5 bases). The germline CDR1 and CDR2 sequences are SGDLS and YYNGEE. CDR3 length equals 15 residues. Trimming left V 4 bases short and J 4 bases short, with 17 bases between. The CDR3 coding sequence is TGTGCCAGCAGCCCCTCCACAGTTGCGGGAGAGACCCAGTACTTC. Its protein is CASSPSTVAGETQYF.

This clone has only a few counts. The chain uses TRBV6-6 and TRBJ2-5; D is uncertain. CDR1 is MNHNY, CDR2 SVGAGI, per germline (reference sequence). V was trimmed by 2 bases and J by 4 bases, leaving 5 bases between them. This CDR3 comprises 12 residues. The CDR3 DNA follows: TGTGCCAGCAGTTACGGCGGAGAGACCCAGTACTTC. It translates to CASSYGGETQYF.

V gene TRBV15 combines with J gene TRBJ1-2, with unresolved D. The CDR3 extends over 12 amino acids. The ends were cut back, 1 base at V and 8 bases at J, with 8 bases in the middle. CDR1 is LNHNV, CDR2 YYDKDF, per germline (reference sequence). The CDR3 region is CATSRVAFGYTF. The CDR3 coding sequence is TGTGCCACCAGCAGAGTAGCGTTCGGCTACACCTTC.

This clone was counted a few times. The CDR3 nucleotides are TGCAGCGGACAAGGGACTGCGAACACTGAAGCTTTCTTT. Translated: CSGQGTANTEAFF. V usage is TRBV29-1 and J usage is TRBJ1-1, with D perhaps TRBD1 (5 bases). The ends were cut back, 7 bases at V and 1 base at J, with 13 bases in the middle. The CDR3 has 13 residues. Germline V gene data show CDR1 as SQVTM and CDR2 as ANQGSEA.

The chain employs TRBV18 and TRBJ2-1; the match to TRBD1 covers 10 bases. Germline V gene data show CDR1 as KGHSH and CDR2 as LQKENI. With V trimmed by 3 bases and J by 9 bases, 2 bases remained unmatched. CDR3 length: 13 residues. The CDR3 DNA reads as TGTGCCAGCTCACCTGACAGGGGGCTTGAGCAGTTCTTC. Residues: CASSPDRGLEQFF.